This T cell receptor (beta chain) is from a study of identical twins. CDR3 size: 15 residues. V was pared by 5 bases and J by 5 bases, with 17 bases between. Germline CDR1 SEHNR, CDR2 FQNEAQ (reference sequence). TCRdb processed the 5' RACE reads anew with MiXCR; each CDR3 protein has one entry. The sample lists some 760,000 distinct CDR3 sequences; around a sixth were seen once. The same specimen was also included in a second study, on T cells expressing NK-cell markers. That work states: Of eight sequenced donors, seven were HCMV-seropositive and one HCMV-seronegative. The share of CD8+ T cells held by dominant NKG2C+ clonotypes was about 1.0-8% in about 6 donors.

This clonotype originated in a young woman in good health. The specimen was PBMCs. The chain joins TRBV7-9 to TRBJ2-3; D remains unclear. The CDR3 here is CASSRPSAGGDTQYF. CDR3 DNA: TGTGCCAGCAGCCGCCCTAGTGCTGGCGGAGATACGCAGTATTTT.